This T cell receptor (beta chain) is drawn from a study of cytomegalovirus exposure and HLA in healthy donors. Regarding this clone: Antigen specificity is unknown.

General observations from the study: Association with HLA alleles at 0.05 false discovery rate was found for 17,000 or so TCR beta sequences in a later analysis. Sequencing probably produced one cluster of sequence variants that were highly shared.

V was clipped by 7 bases and J by 0 bases, with 11 bases between them. The CDR3 runs to 14 residues. CDR1 SNHLY and CDR2 FYNNEI come from the germline V gene. The study ran its PCR with 60 Vbeta and 13 Jbeta primers. The repertoire was sequenced with immunoSEQ multiplex PCR; TCRdb's copy has only in-frame clones and lacks some. The table has about 150,000 clones, 76% seen once. The receptor's source is a female donor in good health and CMV-seropositive. The chain employs TRBV2 and TRBJ2-3; TRBD1 is a possible D gene (5 bases). The sample taken for sequencing was PBMCs. CDR3 sequence: CASTRQLSTDTQYF. CDR3 in DNA: TGTGCCAGCACAAGACAGCTCAGCACAGATACGCAGTATTTT.